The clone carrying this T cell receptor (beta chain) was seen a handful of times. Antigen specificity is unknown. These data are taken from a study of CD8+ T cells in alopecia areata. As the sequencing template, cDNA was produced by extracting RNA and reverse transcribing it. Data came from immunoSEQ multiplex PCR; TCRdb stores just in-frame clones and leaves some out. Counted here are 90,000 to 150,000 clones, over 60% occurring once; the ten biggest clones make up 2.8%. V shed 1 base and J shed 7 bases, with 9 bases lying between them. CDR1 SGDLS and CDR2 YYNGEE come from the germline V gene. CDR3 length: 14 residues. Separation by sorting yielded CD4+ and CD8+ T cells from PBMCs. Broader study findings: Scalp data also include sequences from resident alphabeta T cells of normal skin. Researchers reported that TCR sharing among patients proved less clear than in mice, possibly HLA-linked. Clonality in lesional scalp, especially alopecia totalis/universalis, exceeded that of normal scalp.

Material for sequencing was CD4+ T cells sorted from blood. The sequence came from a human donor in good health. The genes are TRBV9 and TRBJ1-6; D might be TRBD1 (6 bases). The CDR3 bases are TGTGCCAGCAGCGTAAACAGGGCGAATTCACCCCTCCACTTT. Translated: CASSVNRANSPLHF. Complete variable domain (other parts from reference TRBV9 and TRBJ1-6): DSGVTQTPKHLITATGQRVTLRCSPRSGDLSVYWYQQSLDQGLQFLIQYYNGEERAKGNILERFSAQQFPDLHSELNLSSLELGDSALYFCASSVNRANSPLHFGNGTRLTVT.